This TCR beta chain derives from a study of blood T cell repertoires in COVID-19. Background on the study: Specimens from acute and convalescent COVID-19 originated in the United States, Italy and Spain.

Authors' data handling: Amplification of reference gene primers provided the estimated nucleated cell counts. Assay: immunoSEQ multiplex PCR; the TCRdb copy retains only in-frame clones and omits some. V and J calls and clone size are as listed in that table; D and trimming were resolved from the DNA. The data show approximately 190,000 clones, with approximately 79% seen just once and 13% to 15% held by the top ten. The germline CDR1 and CDR2 sequences are LNHDA and SQIVND (reference sequence). Trimming pared 5 bases from V and 0 bases from J, leaving 11 bases between. There are 14 residues in the CDR3.

Sequences were obtained from peripheral blood. The chain joins TRBV19 to TRBJ2-7; D might be TRBD1 (6 bases). The receptor was derived from a man under 40 with active or convalescent COVID-19. In nucleotides, the CDR3 is TGTGCCAGTAGTGCGGCAGGGGCCTCCTACGAGCAGTACTTC. Translated, it gives CASSAAGASYEQYF.